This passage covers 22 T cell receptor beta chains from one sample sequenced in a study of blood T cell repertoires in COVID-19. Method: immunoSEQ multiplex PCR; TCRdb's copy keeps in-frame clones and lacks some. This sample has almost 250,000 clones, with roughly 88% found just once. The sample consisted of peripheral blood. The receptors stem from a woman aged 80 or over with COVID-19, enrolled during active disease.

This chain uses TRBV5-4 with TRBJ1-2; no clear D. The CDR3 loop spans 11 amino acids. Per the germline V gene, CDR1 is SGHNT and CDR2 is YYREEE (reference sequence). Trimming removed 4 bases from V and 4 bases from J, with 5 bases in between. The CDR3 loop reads CASSPVYGYTF. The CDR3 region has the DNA TGTGCCAGCAGCCCCGTCTATGGCTACACCTTC.

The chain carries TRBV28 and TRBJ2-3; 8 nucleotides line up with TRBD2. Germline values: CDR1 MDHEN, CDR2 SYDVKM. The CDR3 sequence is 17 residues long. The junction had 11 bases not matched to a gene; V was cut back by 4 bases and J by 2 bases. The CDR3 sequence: CASSYKGGTRTTDTQYF. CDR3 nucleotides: TGTGCCAGCAGTTATAAAGGCGGGACTAGAACCACAGATACGCAGTATTTT. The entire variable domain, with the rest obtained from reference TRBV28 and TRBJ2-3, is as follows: DVKVTQSSRYLVKRTGEKVFLECVQDMDHENMFWYRQDPGLGLRLIYFSYDVKMKEKGDIPEGYSVSREKKERFSLILESASTNQTSMYLCASSYKGGTRTTDTQYFGPGTRLTVL.

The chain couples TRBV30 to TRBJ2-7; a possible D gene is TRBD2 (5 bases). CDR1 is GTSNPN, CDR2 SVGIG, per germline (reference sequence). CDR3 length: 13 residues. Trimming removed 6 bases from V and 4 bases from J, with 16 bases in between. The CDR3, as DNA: TGTGCCTGTAAGCACCGGGGTAAATACGAGCAGTACGTC. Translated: CACKHRGKYEQYV.

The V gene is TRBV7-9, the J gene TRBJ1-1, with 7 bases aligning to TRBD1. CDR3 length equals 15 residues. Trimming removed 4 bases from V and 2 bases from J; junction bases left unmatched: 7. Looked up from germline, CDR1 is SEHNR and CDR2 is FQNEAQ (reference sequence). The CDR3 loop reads CASSSHRGLNTEAFF. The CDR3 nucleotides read TGTGCCAGCAGCTCCCACAGGGGTCTCAACACTGAAGCTTTCTTT.

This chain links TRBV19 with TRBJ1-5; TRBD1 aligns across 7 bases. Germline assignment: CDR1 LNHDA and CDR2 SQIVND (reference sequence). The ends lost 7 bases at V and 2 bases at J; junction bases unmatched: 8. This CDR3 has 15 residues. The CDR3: CASITTGTGNQPQHF. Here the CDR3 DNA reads TGTGCCAGTATCACAACCGGGACAGGCAATCAGCCCCAGCATTTT.

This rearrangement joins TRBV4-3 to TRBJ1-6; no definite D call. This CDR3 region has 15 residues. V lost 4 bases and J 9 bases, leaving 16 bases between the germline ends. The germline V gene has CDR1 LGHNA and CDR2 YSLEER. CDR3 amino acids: CASSPTRGLGSPLHF. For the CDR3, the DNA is TGCGCCAGCAGCCCGACACGGGGATTGGGTTCACCCCTCCACTTT.

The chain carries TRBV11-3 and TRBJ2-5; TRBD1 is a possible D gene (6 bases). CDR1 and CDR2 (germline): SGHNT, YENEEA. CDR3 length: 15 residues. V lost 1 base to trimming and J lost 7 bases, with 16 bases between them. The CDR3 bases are TGTGCCAGCAGCTTAGGAGGCTCAGGGGCCGGGACCCAGTACTTC. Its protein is CASSLGGSGAGTQYF. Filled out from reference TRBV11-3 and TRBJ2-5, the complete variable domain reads EAGVVQSPRYKIIEKKQPVAFWCNPISGHNTLYWYLQNLGQGPELLIRYENEEAVDDSQLPKDRFSAERLKGVDSTLKIQPAELGDSAVYLCASSLGGSGAGTQYFGPGTRLLVL.

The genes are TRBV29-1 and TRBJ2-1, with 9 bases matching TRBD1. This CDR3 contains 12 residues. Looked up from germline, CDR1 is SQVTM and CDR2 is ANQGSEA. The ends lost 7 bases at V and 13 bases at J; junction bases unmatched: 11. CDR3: CSGPGQGSGQFF. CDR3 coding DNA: TGCAGCGGACCGGGACAGGGATCAGGACAGTTCTTC.

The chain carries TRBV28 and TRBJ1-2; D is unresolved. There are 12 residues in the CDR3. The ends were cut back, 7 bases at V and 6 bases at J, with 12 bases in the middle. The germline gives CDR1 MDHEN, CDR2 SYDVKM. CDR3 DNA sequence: TGTGCCAGCACCCGCAGTGGCCATGGCTACACCTTC. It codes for CASTRSGHGYTF.

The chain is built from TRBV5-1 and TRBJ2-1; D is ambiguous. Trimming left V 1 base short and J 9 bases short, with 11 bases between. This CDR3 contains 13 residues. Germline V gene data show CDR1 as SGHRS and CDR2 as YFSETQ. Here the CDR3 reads CASSLSLTSEQFF. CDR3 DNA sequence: TGCGCCAGCAGCTTGAGCCTTACGTCTGAGCAGTTCTTC.

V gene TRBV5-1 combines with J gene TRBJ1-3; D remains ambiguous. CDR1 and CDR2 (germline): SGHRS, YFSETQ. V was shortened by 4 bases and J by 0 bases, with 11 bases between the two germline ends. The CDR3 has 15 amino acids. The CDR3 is CASSPEGSSGNTIYF. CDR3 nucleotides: TGCGCCAGCAGCCCTGAAGGGAGCTCTGGAAACACCATATATTTT.

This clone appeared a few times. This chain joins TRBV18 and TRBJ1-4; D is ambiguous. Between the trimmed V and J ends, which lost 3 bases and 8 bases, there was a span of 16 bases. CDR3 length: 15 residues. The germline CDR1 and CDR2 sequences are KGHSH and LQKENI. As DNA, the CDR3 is TGTGCCAGCTCACCCCCCGAGCGGGCGCGGGAAAAACTGTTTTTT. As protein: CASSPPERAREKLFF.

In DNA form, the CDR3 reads TGTGCCAGCAGTTCTGACAGGGTCGGTGGAAAACTGTTTTTT. This translates into CASSSDRVGGKLFF. This rearrangement joins TRBV6-6 to TRBJ1-4, with 7 nucleotides matching TRBD1. Germline lookup yields CDR1 MNHNY and CDR2 SVGAGI (reference sequence). The CDR3 is 14 residues long. Unmatched junction bases numbered 9, after V lost 4 bases and J lost 10 bases.

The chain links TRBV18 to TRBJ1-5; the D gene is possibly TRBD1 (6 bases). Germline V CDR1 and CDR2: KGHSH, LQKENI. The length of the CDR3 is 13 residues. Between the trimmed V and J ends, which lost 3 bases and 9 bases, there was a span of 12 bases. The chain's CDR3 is CASSPSQGRPQHF. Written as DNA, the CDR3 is TGTGCCAGCTCACCGAGCCAGGGGAGGCCCCAGCATTTT.

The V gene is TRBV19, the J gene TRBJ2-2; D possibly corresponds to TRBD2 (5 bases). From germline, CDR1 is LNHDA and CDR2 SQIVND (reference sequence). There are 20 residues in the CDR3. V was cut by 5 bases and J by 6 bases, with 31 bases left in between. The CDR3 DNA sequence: TGTGCCAGTAGTTCGATCCGAGGACTCTCCCCCAACACGAGTCCCGGGGAGCTGTTTTTT. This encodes CASSSIRGLSPNTSPGELFF.

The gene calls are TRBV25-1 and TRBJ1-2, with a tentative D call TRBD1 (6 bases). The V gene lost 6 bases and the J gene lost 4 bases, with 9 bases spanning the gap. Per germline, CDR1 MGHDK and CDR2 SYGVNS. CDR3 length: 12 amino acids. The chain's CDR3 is CASRGGAYGYTF. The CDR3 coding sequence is TGTGCCAGCAGGGGGGGGGCCTATGGCTACACCTTC.

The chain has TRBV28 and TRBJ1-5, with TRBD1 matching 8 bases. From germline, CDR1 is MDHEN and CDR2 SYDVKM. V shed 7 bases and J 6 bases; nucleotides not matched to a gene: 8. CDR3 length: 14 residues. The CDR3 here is CASTRTGWGQPQHF. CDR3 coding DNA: TGTGCCAGCACGCGGACAGGGTGGGGTCAGCCCCAGCATTTT.

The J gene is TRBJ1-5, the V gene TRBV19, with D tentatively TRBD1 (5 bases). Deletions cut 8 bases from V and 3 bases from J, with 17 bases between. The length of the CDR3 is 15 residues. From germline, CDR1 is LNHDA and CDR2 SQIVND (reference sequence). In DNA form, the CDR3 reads TGTGCCAGTTCTGGGAGCGGGGGACCCAATCAGCCCCAGCATTTT. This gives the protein CASSGSGGPNQPQHF.

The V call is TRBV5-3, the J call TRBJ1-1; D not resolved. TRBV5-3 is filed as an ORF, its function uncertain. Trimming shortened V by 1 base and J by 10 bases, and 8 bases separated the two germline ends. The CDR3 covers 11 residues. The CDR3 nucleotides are TGTGCCAGAAGCTTGAGGTTAGCAGCTTTCTTT. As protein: CARSLRLAAFF.

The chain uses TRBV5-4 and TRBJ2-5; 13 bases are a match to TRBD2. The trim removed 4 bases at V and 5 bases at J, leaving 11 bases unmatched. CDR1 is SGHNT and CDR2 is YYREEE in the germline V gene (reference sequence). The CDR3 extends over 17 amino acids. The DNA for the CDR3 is TGTGCCAGCAGCAAAGGACTAGCGGGGGCGATGGGGGAGACCCAGTACTTC. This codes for CASSKGLAGAMGETQYF.

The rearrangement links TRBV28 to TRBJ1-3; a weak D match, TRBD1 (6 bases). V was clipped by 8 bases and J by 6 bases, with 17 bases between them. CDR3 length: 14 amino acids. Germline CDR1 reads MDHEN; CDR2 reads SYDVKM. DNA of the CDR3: TGTGCCAGCCGCTCGTCGACAGGTACAAACACCATATATTTT. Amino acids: CASRSSTGTNTIYF.

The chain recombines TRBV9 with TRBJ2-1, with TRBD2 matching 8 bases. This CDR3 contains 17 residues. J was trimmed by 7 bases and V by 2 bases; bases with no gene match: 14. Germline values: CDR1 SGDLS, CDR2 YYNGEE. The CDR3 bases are TGTGCCAGCAGCGTGAGGGAGTTGCGGGGGGCTGGGAATGAGCAGTTCTTC. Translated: CASSVRELRGAGNEQFF.